Below are 6 T cell receptor beta chains sequenced from a single sample in a study of blood T cells in healthy people across ages (dated by TCRdb to 2013 to 2016). Library construction relied on 5' RACE. Sequencing used an Illumina HiSeq 2500. A second about 7 to 11 cycle PCR used a sample-barcoded 5' primer and a J-beta primer mix. TCRdb redid the processing of the public reads, applying fastp at Q25 and MiXCR, and retained in-frame beta chains. Entries are consolidated by CDR3 protein sequence, retaining the most common genes and DNA. The sample includes 550,000 to 750,000 distinct CDR3 sequences, with 20% to 25% observed a single time. The ten largest make up more than 3% of the sample. Input material: blood. Every receptor here comes from a man between 70 and 80 years old in good health.

V is TRBV14 and J is TRBJ2-4; 8 bases agree with TRBD1. Germline CDR1 and CDR2: SGHDN and FVKESK. Germline trimming cut 1 base from V and 5 bases from J; bases unmatched to any gene: 4. The CDR3 consists of 15 residues. The CDR3 DNA reads as TGTGCCAGCAGCCAAGTCGGACAGGGCGAAAACATTCAGTACTTC. This translates into CASSQVGQGENIQYF.

This clonotype was detected a few times. The rearrangement joins TRBV7-9 to TRBJ1-1, with TRBD1 matching over 8 bases. Germline CDR1 SEHNR, CDR2 FQNEAQ (reference sequence). This CDR3 contains 17 residues. The V segment lost 4 bases and the J segment 5 bases; nucleotides outside the gene matches: 15. This CDR3 is CASSSLMRQGARTEAFF. As DNA, the CDR3 is TGTGCCAGCAGCTCCTTGATGAGGCAGGGGGCTCGGACTGAAGCTTTCTTT.

This chain uses TRBV20-1 with TRBJ2-5, with TRBD2 identical over 8 bases. The CDR3 loop spans 13 amino acids. Germline V lookup: CDR1 DFQATT, CDR2 SNEGSKA (reference sequence). V lost 3 bases to trimming and J lost 4 bases; unmatched junction nucleotides: 4. The CDR3 DNA reads TGCAGTGCTAGGCCGAGCGGGGGAGAGACCCAGTACTTC. Amino acids: CSARPSGGETQYF.

Here the CDR3 DNA reads TGTGCCAGCAGCTTAGATTCTCGGGGAATCTACGAGCAGTACGTC. It yields the protein CASSLDSRGIYEQYV. V is TRBV7-8 and J is TRBJ2-7; tentatively, D is TRBD2 (5 bases). This CDR3 region has 15 residues. Germline V gives CDR1 SGHVS, CDR2 FQNEAQ. Trimming shortened V by 1 base and J by 3 bases, and 13 bases separated the two germline ends.

The chain has TRBV7-9 and TRBJ1-1; 7 nucleotides agree with TRBD1. V lost 3 bases to trimming and J lost 0 bases; unmatched junction nucleotides: 7. Per germline, CDR1 SEHNR and CDR2 FQNEAQ (reference sequence). The CDR3 consists of 16 residues. This CDR3 reads CASSFYPTGLNTEAFF. The CDR3 DNA follows: TGTGCCAGCAGCTTCTATCCGACAGGGCTGAACACTGAAGCTTTCTTT.

The chain couples TRBV20-1 to TRBJ2-5, with 13 bases identical to TRBD2. The last part of the DNA fits TRBJ2-1 better; the J call may be wrong. CDR3 length: 14 amino acids. Germline V gene sequence: CDR1 DFQATT, CDR2 SNEGSKA (reference sequence). The DNA of the CDR3 is TGCAGTGCAATACTAGCGGGGGGGCCCTATGAGCAGTTCTTC. This translates into CSAILAGGPYEQFF.